The following is a T cell receptor beta chain sequence with its context. Its antigen remains unidentified. The data belong to a study of graft-versus-host responses after intestinal transplantation. TCRdb keeps only in-frame clones here, not all; method: immunoSEQ multiplex PCR. The sample holds around 90,000 clones, just under 95% seen once. Germline CDR1 is SGHTA and CDR2 is FQGTGA. Losses at the gene ends were 0 bases for V and 4 bases for J; bases not matched to a gene: 5. The CDR3 consists of 16 residues. V and J are TRBV7-3 and TRBJ2-1; TRBD2 matches 8 bases. The receptor's source is a human donor who received an intestinal transplant. The specimen comprised unstimulated CD8+ T cells sorted from spleen or lymph node cells, sampled before intestinal transplant. CDR3 DNA sequence: TGTGCCAGCAGCTTAACCGAGCGGGGGCCGTACAATGAGCAGTTCTTC. It yields the protein CASSLTERGPYNEQFF.